Within the sample, the clone carrying this T cell receptor beta chain is medium-sized. Its antigen is not identified. Multiplex PCR with BIOMED2 TRB-A/B primer pools amplified TRB rearrangements. TCRdb used MiXCR to reprocess the multiplex PCR reads, holding one entry per CDR3 protein. The sample carries a few thousand distinct CDR3 sequences, about 24% recorded once. Each TRB amplification used roughly 220-550 ng of genomic DNA from blood. The sample comes from a study of T and B cells in COVID-19 patients. About the research overall: In the active-infection cohort, 18 of 20 patients had comorbidities linked to unfavorable COVID-19 outcome. Study conclusions and caveats: Clonality of TRB repertoires was high in active COVID-19; recovery brought above-healthy diversity and richness.

Per germline, CDR1 SQVTM and CDR2 ANQGSEA. Between the trimmed V and J ends, which lost 3 bases and 8 bases, there was a span of 13 bases. The CDR3 runs to 12 residues. The rearrangement uses TRBV29-1 and TRBJ1-2, with a tentative D call TRBD1 (5 bases). The sample consisted of blood. This receptor was taken from a human donor with active COVID-19. CDR3 loop: CSVEKSGKGYTF. CDR3 nucleotide sequence: TGCAGCGTTGAGAAGTCAGGGAAAGGCTACACCTTC.